A selection of T cell receptor beta chains follows, all from one sample in a study of identifying expanded T cells in peripheral blood. Clones were read by immunoSEQ multiplex PCR, and TCRdb kept only the in-frame ones, dropping some. The data hold some 80,000 clones, with around 90% observed a single time. The material sequenced was blood. Source of these receptors: a person between 18 and 70 years old in good health. Both conserved end residues are part of each CDR3. A D gene is named only where the DNA matches it firmly. For some rows the clone size is stated as once, few or many, or as a class when expanded; others skip it.

V	J	length	size	D	CDR3	DNA
TRBV7-3	TRBJ2-3	15	-	-	CASSSMGGPTDTQYF	TGTGCCAGCAGCTCCATGGGGGGCCCCACAGATACGCAGTATTTT
TRBV5-1	TRBJ1-1	14	-	TRBD1	CASSSGQTYTEAFF	TGCGCCAGCAGCTCGGGACAGACTTACACTGAAGCTTTCTTT
TRBV10-3	TRBJ2-7	11	-	-	CAISDVYEQYF	TGTGCCATCAGTGACGTCTACGAGCAGTACTTC
TRBV7-9	TRBJ2-4	15	once	-	CASSSVALAKNIQYF	TGTGCCAGCAGCTCCGTGGCGCTAGCCAAAAACATTCAGTACTTC
TRBV7-9	TRBJ2-3	12	-	-	CASSSLADTQYF	TGTGCCAGCAGCTCCCTCGCGGATACGCAGTATTTT
TRBV5-1	TRBJ1-3	15	-	-	CASSLEGSSGNTIYF	TGCGCCAGCAGCTTGGAAGGTAGCTCTGGAAACACCATATATTTT
TRBV19	TRBJ2-7	14	-	-	CASSISGQIYEQYF	TGTGCCAGTAGTATTTCCGGACAGATCTACGAGCAGTACTTC
TRBV7-9	TRBJ2-1	15	-	-	CASSTTRSLKNEQFF	TGTGCCAGCAGCACTACACGGAGCCTAAAAAATGAGCAGTTCTTC
TRBV2	TRBJ1-1	15	-	-	CASSERQGSLTEAFF	TGTGCCAGCAGTGAACGGCAGGGGTCCCTCACTGAAGCTTTCTTT
TRBV2	TRBJ2-7	16	-	TRBD1	CASRAGTGKGSYEQYF	TGTGCCAGCAGGGCAGGGACAGGGAAAGGGTCCTACGAGCAGTACTTC
TRBV2	TRBJ2-5	13	-	-	CASSRDNQETQYF	TGTGCCAGCAGCCGGGACAACCAAGAGACCCAGTACTTC